This T cell receptor beta chain was identified in a study of T cell repertoires in cytomegalovirus infection. On the study more broadly: TCR beta signatures that were public indicated CMV infection and matching HLA type.

Concerning this clonotype itself: Its antigen is unidentified.

TCRdb ran MiXCR on the reads and lists one entry per CDR3 protein. This sample has around 180,000 distinct CDR3 sequences, with roughly 28% found just once. Findings of the study overall: The ex vivo response showed dominance by HLA-C-restricted CMV-specific TCR beta clonotypes. Totalled public TCR beta family frequency picked out people who carried CMV plus the relevant HLA.

The junction had 4 bases not matched to a gene; V was cut back by 3 bases and J by 6 bases. CDR1 and CDR2 (germline): SGHRS, YFSETQ. The CDR3 runs to 15 residues. The TCR was taken from a human donor in good health (CMV status not recorded). Some clones in this sample may be carry-over from other donors' samples. The sample was PBMCs. The J gene is TRBJ1-5, the V gene TRBV5-1; the match to TRBD1 covers 12 bases. As DNA, the CDR3 is TGCGCCAGCAGCTCCGGGACAGGGGGCACTCAGCCCCAGCATTTT. Protein: CASSSGTGGTQPQHF.